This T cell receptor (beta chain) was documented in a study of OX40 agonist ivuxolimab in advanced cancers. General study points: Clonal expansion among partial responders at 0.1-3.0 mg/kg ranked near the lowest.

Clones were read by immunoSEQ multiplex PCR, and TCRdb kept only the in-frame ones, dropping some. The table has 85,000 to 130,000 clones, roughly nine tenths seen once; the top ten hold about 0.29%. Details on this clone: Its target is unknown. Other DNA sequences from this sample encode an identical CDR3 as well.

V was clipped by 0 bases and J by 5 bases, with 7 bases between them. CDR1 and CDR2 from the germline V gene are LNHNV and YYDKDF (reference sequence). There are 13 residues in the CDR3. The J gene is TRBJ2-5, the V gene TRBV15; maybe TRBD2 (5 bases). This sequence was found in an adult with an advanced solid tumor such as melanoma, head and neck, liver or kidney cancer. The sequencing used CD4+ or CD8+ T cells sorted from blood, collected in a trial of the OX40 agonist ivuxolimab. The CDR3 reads CATSRDRGETQYF. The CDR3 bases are TGTGCCACCAGCAGAGATCGCGGGGAGACCCAGTACTTC.